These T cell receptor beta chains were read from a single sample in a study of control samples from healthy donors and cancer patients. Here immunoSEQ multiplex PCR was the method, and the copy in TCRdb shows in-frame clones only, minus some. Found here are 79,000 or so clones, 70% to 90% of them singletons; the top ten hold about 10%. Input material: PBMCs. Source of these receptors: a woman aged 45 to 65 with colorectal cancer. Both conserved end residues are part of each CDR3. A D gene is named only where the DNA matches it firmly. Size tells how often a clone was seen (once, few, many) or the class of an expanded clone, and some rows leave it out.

TGTGCCAGCAGCCAAGAACTAGCGAGTTACAATGAGCAGTTCTTC,CASSQELASYNEQFF,TRBD2,few,TRBJ2-1,15,TRBV14
TGTGCCAGCTCACCTCCCGGCGGACTTGGAGAAAAACTGTTTTTT,CASSPPGGLGEKLFF,.,once,TRBJ1-4,15,TRBV18
TGTGCCAGCAGCCAAGCGGCCTATGGCTACACCTTC,CASSQAAYGYTF,.,once,TRBJ1-2,12,TRBV3-1/TRBV3-2
TGTGCCAGCAGCGCCCCGACAGAGGGCAATCAGCCCCAGCATTTT,CASSAPTEGNQPQHF,.,.,TRBJ1-5,15,TRBV5-8
TGTGCCAGCAGCTTCTCAGGGGGTAGAGAGACCCAGTACTTC,CASSFSGGRETQYF,TRBD1,.,TRBJ2-5,14,TRBV7-9
TGTGCCAGCAGCTTGACCGGGACGTCCCTGGGAGCTTTCTTT,CASSLTGTSLGAFF,.,.,TRBJ1-1,14,TRBV7-2
TGCGCCAGCAGCCAATCACCCGGACAGTCTGAAGCTTTCTTT,CASSQSPGQSEAFF,.,.,TRBJ1-1,14,TRBV4-3
TGTGCCACCAGTGATTGGGTGAACACTGAAGCTTTCTTT,CATSDWVNTEAFF,.,.,TRBJ1-1,13,TRBV24-1
TGCAGCGTTTCGGACAGGGGGCCAAGAGTTGGAAATGAAAAACTGTTTTTT,CSVSDRGPRVGNEKLFF,TRBD1,.,TRBJ1-4,17,TRBV29-1
TGCGCCAGCAGGGAGACAGGGGGGTTGTTTGAGCAGTTCTTC,CASRETGGLFEQFF,TRBD1,.,TRBJ2-1,14,TRBV10-2
TGTGCCAGCAGCCAGGGGGGGGTTACAGAGACCCAGTACTTC,CASSQGGVTETQYF,.,.,TRBJ2-5,14,TRBV7-2
TGTGCCAGCAGCTTGGGGTCCACTGGAAACACCATATATTTT,CASSLGSTGNTIYF,.,once,TRBJ1-3,14,TRBV5-6
TGTGCCACCAGTGATCGGACAGGGGCGGAGGCCCAGCATTTT,CATSDRTGAEAQHF,TRBD1,.,TRBJ1-5,14,TRBV24-1
TGTGCCAGCAGTCTTGCGGTCGGGGCCTATGGCTACACCTTC,CASSLAVGAYGYTF,.,once,TRBJ1-2,14,TRBV6-2/TRBV6-3
TGTGCCAGCTCACCCGGACCGTTCACAGATACGCAGTATTTT,CASSPGPFTDTQYF,.,.,TRBJ2-3,14,TRBV18
TGTGCCAGCAGCTTAAATGGCGGAGTGGGCTACACCTTC,CASSLNGGVGYTF,.,.,TRBJ1-2,13,TRBV7-2
TGCGCCAGCAGTTCTTCAACCGGGACAGGGTTGTATGGCTACACCTTC,CASSSSTGTGLYGYTF,TRBD1,.,TRBJ1-2,16,TRBV10-1
TGTGCCAGCAGCCCAGGGGGGATCAATCAGCCCCAGCATTTT,CASSPGGINQPQHF,TRBD1,.,TRBJ1-5,14,TRBV7-2
TGTGCCAGCAGTGAAGCGCTAGGGTCCTTATATTCACCCCTCCACTTT,CASSEALGSLYSPLHF,.,.,TRBJ1-6,16,TRBV2
TGCGCCAGCAGCCAAGGTCCAGGGAGCCCAGATACGCAGTATTTT,CASSQGPGSPDTQYF,.,.,TRBJ2-3,15,TRBV4-1
TGCAGCGTTGAGGCAGGGCTGGGAGAGACCCAGTACTTC,CSVEAGLGETQYF,.,.,TRBJ2-5,13,TRBV29-1
TGCGCCAGCAGCCCGGACATTAACTATGGCTACACCTTC,CASSPDINYGYTF,.,.,TRBJ1-2,13,TRBV5-1
TGCGCCAGCCACCCCAGGCCGGACACTGAAGCTTTCTTT,CASHPRPDTEAFF,.,.,TRBJ1-1,13,TRBV10-2
TGTGCCAGCAGCGTCCGGACGGAGATGAACACTGAAGCTTTCTTT,CASSVRTEMNTEAFF,.,.,TRBJ1-1,15,TRBV9
TGTGCCAGCAGTGACTCAGCAGGGCGGCCGTCCAAAGCTTTCTTT,CASSDSAGRPSKAFF,.,.,TRBJ1-1,15,TRBV6-4
TGTGCCAGCAGGACGGGGGGGAACACTGAAGCTTTCTTT,CASRTGGNTEAFF,.,.,TRBJ1-1,13,TRBV6-5
TGTGCCTGGAGTGTGCCGTGGCAGGGGGCGGTCGGGGAGCTGTTTTTT,CAWSVPWQGAVGELFF,TRBD1,.,TRBJ2-2,16,TRBV30
TGCGCCAGCAGTCACAGCTCCTACAATGAGCAGTTCTTC,CASSHSSYNEQFF,.,.,TRBJ2-1,13,TRBV10-2
TGTGCCAGCAGCTTAGGGGGCCAGGGAATCTACAATGAGCAGTTCTTC,CASSLGGQGIYNEQFF,.,.,TRBJ2-1,16,TRBV7-9
TGCGCCAGCAGCCAAGGGAGGGATGCGTACAATGAGCAGTTCTTC,CASSQGRDAYNEQFF,.,.,TRBJ2-1,15,TRBV4-3
TGTGCCAGCAGCCAGACAGCCACTGAAGCTTTCTTT,CASSQTATEAFF,.,.,TRBJ1-1,12,TRBV6-2/TRBV6-3
TGTGCCAGCAGTCGAGATCTTGCAGGCCTTTATAATTCACCCCTCCACTTT,CASSRDLAGLYNSPLHF,.,.,TRBJ1-6,17,TRBV6-6
TGTGCCACCAGTGATTCCAGGGTAGGTGGCACTGAAGCTTTCTTT,CATSDSRVGGTEAFF,.,.,TRBJ1-1,15,TRBV24-1
TGTGCCAGCATTCGAATGGGCGGTACTAGCACAGATACGCAGTATTTT,CASIRMGGTSTDTQYF,.,.,TRBJ2-3,16,TRBV2
TGTGCCAGTAGTATCGGTCAGGGTGCGGTGGCCCAGCATTTT,CASSIGQGAVAQHF,.,few,TRBJ1-5,14,TRBV19
TGTGCCAGCAGAGGTGGCGGGGCGAAGGAAAAACTGTTTTTT,CASRGGGAKEKLFF,.,.,TRBJ1-4,14,TRBV7-9
TGTGCCATCAGTGATCTAACTGGGACATCTGGAAACACCATATATTTT,CAISDLTGTSGNTIYF,.,.,TRBJ1-3,16,TRBV10-3
TGTGCCAGCAGCGTATCCCTGCTTGACACTGAAGCTTTCTTT,CASSVSLLDTEAFF,.,.,TRBJ1-1,14,TRBV9
TGTGCCAGCAGTTGGACAGGTTTAGCGGGCACTGAAGCTTTCTTT,CASSWTGLAGTEAFF,TRBD1,once,TRBJ1-1,15,TRBV6-2/TRBV6-3
TGCGCCAGCAGTCCAGGCCAAGAGACCCAGTACTTC,CASSPGQETQYF,.,.,TRBJ2-5,12,TRBV10-1
TGCAGCGTTCGGGGCCCGGGCTTGGACACTGAAGCTTTCTTT,CSVRGPGLDTEAFF,.,.,TRBJ1-1,14,TRBV29-1
TGTGCCAGCAGTGAACAGGGCAGTCAGCCCCAGCATTTT,CASSEQGSQPQHF,.,.,TRBJ1-5,13,TRBV6-1
TGTGCCAGCAGCCCCTACGGACTTCGCACAGATACGCAGTATTTT,CASSPYGLRTDTQYF,.,.,TRBJ2-3,15,TRBV5-6
TGTGCCTCAGGGAAAGGGAGCGGGCCCACAGATACGCAGTATTTT,CASGKGSGPTDTQYF,.,.,TRBJ2-3,15,TRBV30
TGTGCCAGCGGCGGCAGAACCTACAATGAGCAGTTCTTC,CASGGRTYNEQFF,.,.,TRBJ2-1,13,TRBV2
TGTGCCACCAGTGATAGGGACAAGGGGAATCAGCCCCAGCATTTT,CATSDRDKGNQPQHF,.,few,TRBJ1-5,15,TRBV24-1
TGTGCCAGCAGCTCTGCCCCCAAGGTCCCCCAAGAGACCCAGTACTTC,CASSSAPKVPQETQYF,.,.,TRBJ2-5,16,TRBV5-4
TGTGCCAGCAGTTACTCGGGAGGGTATGGCTACACCTTC,CASSYSGGYGYTF,.,.,TRBJ1-2,13,TRBV6-2/TRBV6-3
TGTGCCAGCAGCTTAGCGGGGGGACAGCTCTATGGCTACACCTTC,CASSLAGGQLYGYTF,TRBD1,.,TRBJ1-2,15,TRBV7-9
TGTGCCAGCAGTGAGACTGGGTCGACCGGGGAGCTGTTTTTT,CASSETGSTGELFF,.,.,TRBJ2-2,14,TRBV25-1
TGTGCCAGCAGCCACCAGACCAACCAAAACATTCAGTACTTC,CASSHQTNQNIQYF,.,.,TRBJ2-4,14,TRBV28
TGTGCCAGCAGCAACCCGGGACAGGGGGCGCGTGGCTACACCTTC,CASSNPGQGARGYTF,TRBD1,.,TRBJ1-2,15,TRBV7-3